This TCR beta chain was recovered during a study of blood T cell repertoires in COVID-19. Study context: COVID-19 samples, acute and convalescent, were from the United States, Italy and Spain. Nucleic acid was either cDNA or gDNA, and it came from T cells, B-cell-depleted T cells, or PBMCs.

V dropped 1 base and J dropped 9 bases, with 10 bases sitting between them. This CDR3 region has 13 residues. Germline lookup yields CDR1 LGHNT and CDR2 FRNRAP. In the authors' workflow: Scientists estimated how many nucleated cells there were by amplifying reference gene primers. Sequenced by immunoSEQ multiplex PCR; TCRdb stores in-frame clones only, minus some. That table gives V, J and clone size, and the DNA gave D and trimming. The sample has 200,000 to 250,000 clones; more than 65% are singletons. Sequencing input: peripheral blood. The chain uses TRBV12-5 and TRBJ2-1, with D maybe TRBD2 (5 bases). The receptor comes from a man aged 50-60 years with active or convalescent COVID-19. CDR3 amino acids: CASGLGLASEQFF. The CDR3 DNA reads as TGTGCTAGTGGTTTGGGCCTAGCATCTGAGCAGTTCTTC.